This is a list of T cell receptor beta chains from one sample in a study of persistence of HIV-infected CD4 T cells. The antigens for these receptors are not known. Profiled with immunoSEQ multiplex PCR; TCRdb holds only in-frame clones, not every one. This sample yields roughly 43,000 clones, of which 89% are seen a single time; about 0.94% belongs to the top ten. This sample comprised CD4+ T cells sorted from PBMCs after roughly 18-hour stimulation, obtained from a patient who received antiretroviral therapy. These receptors were obtained from an adult man with HIV who was CMV-seropositive. Each CDR3 is given with its conserved first and last residue. Each record gives: D gene, clone size, V gene, J gene, CDR3 protein, CDR3 DNA. The D gene is left open where the match is weak. Expanded clones get a size class; other rows say once, few or many, or leave the size out.

NA,NA,TRBV6-1,TRBJ1-6,CASSEIGAQGSSSYNSPLHF,TGTGCCAGCAGTGAAATAGGGGCCCAGGGATCGAGCTCCTATAATTCACCCCTCCACTTT
NA,once,TRBV19,TRBJ2-4,CASSRGLGGNIQYF,TGTGCCAGTAGCCGAGGGCTCGGGGGAAACATTCAGTACTTC
TRBD1,few,TRBV6-1,TRBJ1-3,CASSEPGQGVGNTIYF,TGTGCCAGCAGTGAACCGGGACAGGGGGTAGGAAACACCATATATTTT
TRBD1,once,TRBV10-3,TRBJ2-7,CAISELGQGYEQYF,TGTGCCATCAGTGAGCTGGGACAGGGGTACGAGCAGTACTTC
NA,once,TRBV27,TRBJ2-3,CASSSWPRAGNFFLGTQYF,TGTGCCAGCAGTTCTTGGCCACGGGCCGGGAACTTCTTCCTAGGCACGCAGTATTTT
TRBD1,NA,TRBV5-1,TRBJ1-2,CASSLDTGGGGYTF,TGCGCCAGCAGCTTGGATACAGGGGGCGGTGGCTACACCTTC
NA,NA,TRBV9,TRBJ2-6,CASSPRTVKEAGANVLTF,TGTGCCAGCAGCCCACGGACAGTAAAAGAGGCTGGGGCCAACGTCCTGACTTTC
NA,NA,TRBV7-2,TRBJ1-1,CASSLKFGGAEAFF,TGTGCCAGCAGCTTAAAATTCGGGGGAGCTGAAGCTTTCTTT
NA,NA,TRBV7-3,TRBJ1-6,CASSSETLSPLHF,TGTGCCAGCAGCTCCGAGACGTTATCACCCCTCCACTTT
NA,NA,TRBV4-1,TRBJ1-5,CASSHISGSGNQPQHF,TGCGCCAGCAGCCATATATCGGGTAGTGGTAATCAGCCCCAGCATTTT
TRBD1,NA,TRBV10-3,TRBJ2-1,CAISEPGTGGNEQFF,TGTGCCATCAGTGAACCCGGGACAGGGGGCAATGAGCAGTTCTTC
TRBD2,NA,TRBV6-5,TRBJ2-1,CASSYQGTSEQFF,TGTGCCAGCAGTTACCAGGGGACTAGTGAGCAGTTCTTC
TRBD1,NA,TRBV19,TRBJ1-2,CASRAQGTGSNYGYTF,TGTGCCAGTAGGGCTCAGGGGACAGGGAGTAACTATGGCTACACCTTC
NA,NA,TRBV9,TRBJ1-2,CASSAATRLGPLSYGYTF,TGTGCCAGCAGCGCTGCTACAAGACTAGGACCGCTGAGCTATGGCTACACCTTC
NA,NA,TRBV25-1,TRBJ1-5,CASSEGVNQPQHF,TGTGCCAGCAGTGAAGGGGTCAATCAGCCCCAGCATTTT
NA,NA,TRBV14,TRBJ1-4,CASSQGLNEKLFF,TGTGCCAGCAGTCAGGGCCTCAATGAAAAACTGTTTTTT
TRBD2,NA,TRBV24-1,TRBJ2-4,CATSDSVPGGAKNIQYF,TGTGCCACCAGTGATTCTGTCCCGGGGGGAGCCAAAAACATTCAGTACTTC
NA,NA,TRBV12-3/TRBV12-4,TRBJ1-1,CASSLVREEAFF,TGTGCCAGCAGTTTGGTCCGGGAGGAAGCTTTCTTT
NA,NA,TRBV12-3/TRBV12-4,TRBJ1-6,CASSILENSPLHF,TGTGCCAGCAGCATTTTGGAGAATTCACCCCTCCACTTT
TRBD1,few,TRBV6-6,TRBJ1-3,CASSSGTVGNTIYF,TGTGCCAGCAGTTCGGGGACAGTGGGGAACACCATATATTTT
NA,NA,TRBV4-1,TRBJ1-6,CASSQDNAGSNNNSPLHF,TGCGCCAGCAGCCAAGATAATGCAGGGAGCAATAATAATTCACCCCTCCACTTT
TRBD1,NA,TRBV24-1,TRBJ1-3,CATSDARGHGNTIYF,TGTGCCACCAGTGATGCCAGGGGGCATGGAAACACCATATATTTT
NA,NA,TRBV14,TRBJ2-3,CASSQVAFTSTDTQYF,TGTGCCAGCAGCCAAGTAGCGTTCACTAGCACAGATACGCAGTATTTT
NA,NA,TRBV24-1,TRBJ2-3,CATKGSRLTDTQYF,TGTGCCACCAAAGGCAGCCGACTCACAGATACGCAGTATTTT
NA,NA,TRBV10-1,TRBJ1-6,CASSVAGKNSPLHF,TGCGCCAGCAGTGTCGCAGGGAAGAATTCACCCCTCCACTTT
NA,NA,TRBV3-1/TRBV3-2,TRBJ2-2,CASSHLLAFSNTGELFF,TGTGCCAGCAGCCACCTTCTAGCGTTTTCGAACACCGGGGAGCTGTTTTTT
NA,NA,TRBV27,TRBJ1-6,CASSWNNNSPLHF,TGTGCCAGCAGTTGGAATAATAATTCACCCCTCCACTTT
NA,NA,TRBV20-1,TRBJ1-1,CSIDKNTEAFF,TGCAGCATAGACAAGAACACTGAAGCTTTCTTT
NA,NA,TRBV5-6,TRBJ1-6,CASSLNSDSPLHF,TGTGCCAGCAGCTTAAATTCCGATTCACCCCTCCACTTT
NA,NA,TRBV7-2,TRBJ1-5,CASSFVQSEGRPQHF,TGTGCCAGCAGCTTTGTACAGTCCGAAGGGCGACCCCAGCATTTT
NA,NA,TRBV29-1,TRBJ2-1,CSVEIPPVNEQFF,TGCAGCGTTGAAATCCCCCCCGTCAATGAGCAGTTCTTC
NA,NA,TRBV12-3/TRBV12-4,TRBJ2-7,CASSVYEQYF,TGTGCCAGCAGTGTCTACGAGCAGTACTTC
NA,NA,TRBV24-1,TRBJ2-1,CATSDWQGSSYNEQFF,TGTGCCACCAGTGATTGGCAGGGGAGCTCCTACAATGAGCAGTTCTTC
TRBD1,NA,TRBV6-6,TRBJ1-1,CASITQGKNTEAFF,TGTGCCAGCATCACACAGGGGAAGAACACTGAAGCTTTCTTT
NA,few,TRBV19,TRBJ1-4,CASSIGRTANEKLFF,TGTGCCAGTAGTATAGGTCGGACAGCTAATGAAAAACTGTTTTTT
NA,NA,TRBV11-3,TRBJ1-1,CASSLELNTEAFF,TGTGCCAGCAGCTTAGAGTTAAACACTGAAGCTTTCTTT
NA,NA,TRBV2,TRBJ2-7,CASGVFSYEQYF,TGTGCCAGCGGCGTTTTCTCCTACGAGCAGTACTTC
NA,NA,TRBV14,TRBJ2-7,CASSVGRPYEQYF,TGTGCCAGCAGCGTAGGACGACCCTACGAGCAGTACTTC
TRBD1,NA,TRBV7-3,TRBJ2-1,CASSSSRGQGTYNEQFF,TGTGCCAGCAGCTCTTCCCGTGGACAGGGAACCTACAATGAGCAGTTCTTC
NA,NA,TRBV12-3/TRBV12-4,TRBJ2-7,CASSLPRGGQYF,TGTGCCAGCAGTTTACCCAGGGGTGGGCAGTACTTC
NA,NA,TRBV10-2,TRBJ2-2,CASSSAALGLLTGELFF,TGCGCCAGCAGTAGCGCGGCTTTGGGACTTTTAACCGGGGAGCTGTTTTTT
NA,NA,TRBV6-1,TRBJ1-5,CASSDRVALSNQPQHF,TGTGCCAGCAGTGACAGGGTTGCACTTAGCAATCAGCCCCAGCATTTT
NA,NA,TRBV6-5,TRBJ2-7,CASTRFSSDEQYF,TGTGCCAGCACCCGTTTTTCTAGCGACGAGCAGTACTTC
TRBD1,NA,TRBV2,TRBJ2-2,CASTKGGQGGGGELFF,TGTGCCAGCACCAAGGGGGGACAGGGAGGAGGAGGGGAGCTGTTTTTT
NA,NA,TRBV24-1,TRBJ2-1,CATSDLTNEQFF,TGTGCCACCAGTGATCTTACCAATGAGCAGTTCTTC
NA,once,TRBV3-1/TRBV3-2,TRBJ2-7,CASSQRQGVAYEQYF,TGTGCCAGCAGCCAAAGACAAGGGGTCGCCTACGAGCAGTACTTC
TRBD1,NA,TRBV5-8,TRBJ1-1,CASSFTGALNTEAFF,TGTGCCAGCAGCTTTACAGGGGCGCTGAACACTGAAGCTTTCTTT
TRBD1,NA,TRBV7-2,TRBJ2-7,CASSLVSGTGSWYF,TGTGCCAGCAGCTTAGTATCCGGGACAGGGTCTTGGTACTTC